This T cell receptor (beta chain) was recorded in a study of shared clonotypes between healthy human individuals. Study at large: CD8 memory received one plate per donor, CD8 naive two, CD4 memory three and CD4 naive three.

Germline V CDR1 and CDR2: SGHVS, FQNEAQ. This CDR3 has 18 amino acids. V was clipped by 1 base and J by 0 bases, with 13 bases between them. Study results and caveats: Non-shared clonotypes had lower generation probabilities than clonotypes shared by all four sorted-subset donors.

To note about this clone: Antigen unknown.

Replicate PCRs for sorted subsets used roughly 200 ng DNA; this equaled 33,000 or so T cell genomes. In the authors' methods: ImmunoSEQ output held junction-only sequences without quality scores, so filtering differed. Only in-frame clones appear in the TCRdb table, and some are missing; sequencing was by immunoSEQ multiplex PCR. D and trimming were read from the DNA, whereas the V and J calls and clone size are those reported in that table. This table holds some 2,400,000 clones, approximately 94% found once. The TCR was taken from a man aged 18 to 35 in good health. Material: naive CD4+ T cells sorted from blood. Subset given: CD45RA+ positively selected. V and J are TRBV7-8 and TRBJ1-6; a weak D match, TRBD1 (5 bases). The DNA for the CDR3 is TGTGCCAGCAGCTTAGATGGACAATTAAGCTCCTATAATTCACCCCTCCACTTT. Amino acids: CASSLDGQLSSYNSPLHF.